These T cell receptor beta chains were read from a single sample in a study of CD8+CD57+ T cells in acquired aplastic anemia. TCRdb called the reads again in MiXCR, with one record for every CDR3 protein. The sample includes approximately 200,000 distinct CDR3 sequences, approximately 50% of them seen just once. The specimen sequenced was sorted CD4+, CD8+, or CD8+CD57+ T cells (not recorded which) from PBMCs. These receptors originate from a human donor in good health, serving as a control. CDR3s include the opening cysteine and the closing phenylalanine or tryptophan. Each record gives: D gene, J gene, clone size, V gene, CDR3 protein, CDR3 DNA. D genes are given only for firm matches. Size is stated for part of the rows, as once, few or many counts, or as a class when the clone is expanded.

>.|TRBJ1-3|.|TRBV11-1
CASSPGPRGGNTIYF
TGTGCCAGCAGCCCTGGACCTAGGGGGGGAAACACCATATATTTT
>TRBD1|TRBJ1-2|.|TRBV2
CATRGGRGQVYDYTF
TGTGCCACCCGCGGGGGCAGGGGGCAGGTCTATGACTACACCTTC
>.|TRBJ2-7|few|TRBV10-1
CASSEWPGTYEQYF
TGCGCCAGCAGTGAGTGGCCAGGGACCTACGAGCAGTACTTC
>.|TRBJ1-1|.|TRBV9
CASSVAGGTSTEAFF
TGTGCCAGCAGCGTAGCTGGGGGAACGAGCACTGAAGCTTTCTTT
>.|TRBJ1-1|.|TRBV15
CATSSGDRASLPLDEAFF
TGTGCCACCAGCAGTGGAGACAGAGCTTCGTTGCCGTTAGATGAAGCTTTCTTT
>.|TRBJ1-1|many|TRBV24-1
CATRTGGHMNTEAFF
TGTGCCACCAGAACTGGAGGACACATGAACACTGAAGCTTTCTTT
>.|TRBJ1-2|.|TRBV7-3
CASSLNAAEYGYTF
TGTGCCAGCAGTCTCAATGCTGCGGAGTATGGCTACACCTTC
>TRBD1|TRBJ2-2|many|TRBV20-1
CSARAAAGDRGNTGELFF
TGCAGTGCTAGAGCCGCCGCGGGGGACAGGGGGAACACCGGGGAGCTGTTTTTT
>TRBD2|TRBJ2-5|.|TRBV2
CASILAGEETQYF
TGTGCCAGCATACTAGCGGGGGAAGAGACCCAGTACTTC
>.|TRBJ2-1|.|TRBV10-2
CASKPSATSYNEQFF
TGCGCCAGCAAGCCTTCGGCGACTTCCTACAATGAGCAGTTCTTC
>.|TRBJ1-5|many|TRBV10-3
CAISGGREGQPQHF
TGTGCCATCAGCGGCGGCAGGGAGGGTCAGCCCCAGCATTTT
>.|TRBJ2-5|once|TRBV25-1
CASSDTRGKGSFKTQYF
TGTGCCAGCAGTGATACCCGGGGAAAGGGGTCTTTTAAGACCCAGTACTTC
>.|TRBJ2-7|.|TRBV2
CASGTVVYEQYF
TGTGCCAGCGGTACAGTTGTCTACGAGCAGTACTTC
>.|TRBJ1-1|.|TRBV19
CASSIYRPGSAEAFF
TGTGCCAGTAGTATATATAGACCCGGGTCTGCTGAAGCTTTCTTT